This T cell receptor beta chain appears in the sequencing data of a study of T cells after yellow fever vaccination. Notes on the study in general: In post-booster samples, most primary-vaccination clones reappeared (about 95% CD4, over 70% CD8). The presence of abundant clonotypes contaminating from the bulk population was possible in FACS-sorted repertoires.

Germline CDR1 is SGHTA and CDR2 is FQGNSA. Trimming removed 5 bases at V and 5 bases at J, with 16 bases between. This CDR3 is built from 14 residues. As TCR cDNA was made by 5'RACE template switching, a universal primer site and UMIs were added. TCRdb re-called the 5' RACE reads through MiXCR, storing one row per CDR3 protein. The table includes about 350,000 distinct CDR3 sequences, roughly 8.3% detected once. At least ten counts were recorded for this clonotype. What it binds is not known. The chain combines TRBV7-2 with TRBJ2-7; possible D gene TRBD2, 6 bases. The origin of this receptor is a man younger than 30 who received the YFV17D yellow fever vaccine. The sample here was PBMCs, taken around 45 days after the first yellow fever vaccination. CDR3 amino acids: CASSLPSGANEQYF. For the CDR3, the DNA is TGTGCCAGCAGCCTCCCCTCGGGAGCCAACGAGCAGTACTTC.